This TCR beta chain derives from a study of CD8+ T cells in alopecia areata. V gave up 4 bases and J gave up 3 bases, with 13 bases separating them. This CDR3 region has 14 residues. Germline assignment: CDR1 SQVTM and CDR2 ANQGSEA. Findings of the study overall: Resident alphabeta T cells of normal skin are also sequenced in scalp samples. Compared with normal scalp, lesional scalp had higher clonality and more expanded CD8+ clones.

Treatment here: oral pan-JAK inhibitor, 5-10 mg twice daily. Patients with alopecia areata provided lesional scalp punch biopsies as well as peripheral blood. On this clone: Antigen: not known.

RNA was isolated and reverse transcribed to cDNA, the sequencing template. TCRdb keeps only in-frame clones here, not all; method: immunoSEQ multiplex PCR. Of 150,000 to 200,000 clones in the sample, less than 70% were seen once. This sample comprised CD4+ T cells sorted from blood, obtained at week 24, from a patient treated with tofacitinib. The genes are TRBV29-1 and TRBJ2-1, with D perhaps TRBD2 (6 bases). This TCR derives from a human donor with alopecia areata. The CDR3 here is CSVAPRLGYNEQFF. CDR3 DNA sequence: TGCAGCGTTGCCCCCCGACTAGGCTACAATGAGCAGTTCTTC.